The 15 T cell receptor beta chains below were found in one sample sequenced in a study of blood T cell repertoires in COVID-19 (TCRdb year 2020). Library creation used the immunoSEQ multiplex PCR assay. Not all clones reach the TCRdb copy of this immuneACCESS table, which keeps in-frame sequences only. Checked studies attribute under half of the gap to unresolved V genes and leave the rest unexplained. The sample table contains around 99,000 clones; only one count was recorded for 83% of them. Together, the top ten hold 18% of the sample. The material sequenced was peripheral blood. The receptors here all came from a woman aged 60-70 years with acute or convalescent COVID-19.

V and J are TRBV28 and TRBJ1-5; 9 bases match TRBD1. The V gene's germline CDR1 is MDHEN and CDR2 SYDVKM. The CDR3 loop spans 14 amino acids. Trimming removed 6 bases from V and 6 bases from J; junction bases left unmatched: 6. As DNA, the CDR3 is TGTGCCAGCAGAGGGGGACAGGGAGGTCAGCCCCAGCATTTT. It encodes CASRGGQGGQPQHF.

This clone appeared once. The chain carries TRBV28 and TRBJ1-4; D call uncertain. Germline CDR1 is MDHEN and CDR2 is SYDVKM. V was clipped by 3 bases and J by 10 bases, with 15 bases between them. The CDR3 sequence is 14 residues long. This chain's CDR3 is CASSFYRGDGKLFF. Written as DNA, the CDR3 is TGTGCCAGCAGTTTCTATCGGGGAGATGGAAAACTGTTTTTT.

This rearrangement joins TRBV28 to TRBJ1-2, with 9 bases identical to TRBD1. The germline CDR1 and CDR2 sequences are MDHEN and SYDVKM. The CDR3 covers 14 residues. V lost 5 bases to trimming and J lost 7 bases; unmatched junction nucleotides: 8. The CDR3 coding sequence is TGTGCCAGCAGTGTAGCGGACAGGGGCCTTGGCTACACCTTC. Protein sequence: CASSVADRGLGYTF.

The chain joins TRBV4-1 to TRBJ1-2; no clear D. Trimming cost V 0 bases and J 4 bases, with 9 bases left between them. Germline lookup yields CDR1 MGHRA and CDR2 YSYEKL. This CDR3 spans 14 amino acids. The CDR3 DNA is TGCGCCAGCAGCCAAGAGGGCGAGAGCTATGGCTACACCTTC. Encoded protein: CASSQEGESYGYTF.

This sequence joins TRBV30 and TRBJ2-1; TRBD2 matches 12 bases. There are 15 residues in the CDR3. The V gene end was trimmed by 3 bases and the J gene end by 4 bases; junction bases not matched to a gene: 4. Germline CDR1 is GTSNPN and CDR2 is SVGIG (reference sequence). CDR3 in DNA: TGTGCCTGGAGCCCAGGGACTAGCGGGTACAATGAGCAGTTCTTC. It translates to CAWSPGTSGYNEQFF.

The chain has TRBV19 and TRBJ2-3; tentatively, D is TRBD2 (6 bases). Per the germline V gene, CDR1 is LNHDA and CDR2 is SQIVND (reference sequence). This CDR3 is 14 amino acids long. The V end lost 6 bases, the J end lost 0 bases, and 10 bases lay between the germline ends. For the CDR3, the DNA is TGTGCCAGTAGCCAAGGGACTAGCACAGATACGCAGTATTTT. This encodes CASSQGTSTDTQYF. Looking up the rest from reference TRBV19 and TRBJ2-3 gives the full variable domain: DGGITQSPKYLFRKEGQNVTLSCEQNLNHDAMYWYRQDPGQGLRLIYYSQIVNDFQKGDIAEGYSVSREKKESFPLTVTSAQKNPTAFYLCASSQGTSTDTQYFGPGTRLTVL.

The chain combines TRBV5-8 with TRBJ2-1; 10 bases are a match to TRBD1. V dropped 4 bases and J dropped 9; count of bases not matched to a gene: 10. From germline, CDR1 is SGHTS and CDR2 YDEGEE. The CDR3 is 15 amino acids. CDR3 protein: CASSHRDRGLAEQFF. CDR3 DNA sequence: TGTGCCAGCAGCCACCGGGACAGGGGATTGGCTGAGCAGTTCTTC. The full variable domain, rest sourced from reference TRBV5-8 and TRBJ2-1, is EAGVTQSPTHLIKTRGQQATLRCSPISGHTSVYWYQQALGLGLQFLLWYDEGEERNRGNFPPRFSGRQFPNYSSELNVNALELEDSALYLCASSHRDRGLAEQFFGPGTRLTVL.

The chain recombines TRBV7-9 with TRBJ2-7; 7 positions match TRBD2. CDR1 is SEHNR and CDR2 is FQNEAQ in the germline V gene (reference sequence). The length of the CDR3 is 15 residues. J was trimmed by 1 base and V by 5 bases; bases with no gene match: 8. The CDR3 loop reads CASSQVRGSSYEQYF. The CDR3 DNA reads as TGTGCCAGCAGCCAGGTGCGGGGGTCTTCCTACGAGCAGTACTTC. The entire variable domain, with the rest obtained from reference TRBV7-9 and TRBJ2-7, is as follows: DTGVSQNPRHKITKRGQNVTFRCDPISEHNRLYWYRQTLGQGPEFLTYFQNEAQLEKSRLLSDRFSAERPKGSFSTLEIQRTEQGDSAMYLCASSQVRGSSYEQYFGPGTRLTVT.

The chain has TRBV5-5 and TRBJ2-1, with 7 bases identical to TRBD2. V dropped 2 bases and J dropped 4; count of bases not matched to a gene: 3. CDR3 size: 14 residues. Germline CDR1 SGHKS, CDR2 YYEKEE (reference sequence). DNA of the CDR3: TGTGCCAGCAGCTTAGGACTAGAGTACAATGAGCAGTTCTTC. Translated: CASSLGLEYNEQFF.

In its sample, this clone was seen once. This sequence joins TRBV5-1 and TRBJ1-3, with unresolved D. The CDR3 consists of 14 residues. The germline V gene encodes CDR1 SGHRS and CDR2 YFSETQ. V was shortened by 4 bases and J by 2 bases, with 10 bases between the two germline ends. CDR3 amino acids: CASSPGDPGNTIYF. DNA of the CDR3: TGCGCCAGCAGCCCCGGGGATCCTGGAAACACCATATATTTT. The complete variable domain, with remaining parts taken from reference TRBV5-1 and TRBJ1-3, reads KAGVTQTPRYLIKTRGQQVTLSCSPISGHRSVSWYQQTPGQGLQFLFEYFSETQRNKGNFPGRFSGRQFSNSRSEMNVSTLELGDSALYLCASSPGDPGNTIYFGEGSWLTVV.

A few counts support this clone. The chain has TRBV18 and TRBJ2-2; 7 bases fit TRBD2. The CDR3 is 17 residues long. J gave up 4 bases and V 2 bases, and 10 bases lay outside the gene matches. The germline gives CDR1 KGHSH, CDR2 LQKENI. The CDR3 region has the DNA TGTGCCAGCTCACCAGAGAGTCGGGGAGGGGTCACCGGGGAGCTGTTTTTT. Encoded protein: CASSPESRGGVTGELFF.

There are a few counts of this clone. DNA for the CDR3: TGTGCCAGCAGTGGGGCAGGGATGGGGGAGCTGTTTTTT. Its translation: CASSGAGMGELFF. V gene TRBV2 combines with J gene TRBJ2-2, with D perhaps TRBD1 (5 bases). Germline CDR1 is SNHLY and CDR2 is FYNNEI. The germline V and J ends were trimmed by 4 bases and 8 bases, with 11 bases remaining between them. This CDR3 is 13 amino acids long.

The chain uses TRBV27 and TRBJ1-5; possibly TRBD1 for D (6 bases). The V gene's germline CDR1 is MNHEY and CDR2 SMNVEV (reference sequence). The CDR3 runs 15 residues. V lost 2 bases and J 0 bases, leaving 8 bases between the germline ends. The CDR3 DNA is TGTGCCAGCAGTTTAAAGGGACATAGCAATCAGCCCCAGCATTTT. Translation gives CASSLKGHSNQPQHF.

V and J are TRBV7-9 and TRBJ2-7; possibly TRBD2 for D (5 bases). V lost 5 bases to trimming and J lost 6 bases, with 14 bases between them. CDR3 length equals 13 residues. CDR1 and CDR2 (germline): SEHNR, FQNEAQ (reference sequence). In nucleotides, the CDR3 is TGTGCCAGCAGCCCCACTAGTTCCAGCGAGCAGTACTTC. Amino acid sequence: CASSPTSSSEQYF.

The CDR3 reads CASSSTGDLEQYF. The DNA of the CDR3 is TGTGCCAGCAGTTCGACAGGGGACCTCGAGCAGTACTTC. The genes are TRBV6-5 and TRBJ2-7; 8 positions agree with TRBD1. The V gene end was trimmed by 4 bases and the J gene end by 6 bases; junction bases not matched to a gene: 5. The V gene's germline CDR1 is MNHEY and CDR2 SVGAGI. The CDR3 is made up of 13 amino acids.